The next 26 T cell receptor beta chains were all read from a single sample in a study of cytomegalovirus exposure and HLA in healthy donors. PCR primers comprised 60 Vbeta and 13 Jbeta primers. TCRdb's copy holds only in-frame clones and misses some; the assay was immunoSEQ multiplex PCR. Of about 170,000 clones in the sample, roughly 80% are singletons; the top ten hold approximately 2.1%. Sequenced material: PBMCs. The source of these receptors is a male donor in good health and CMV-seronegative.

CDR3 sequence: CASSDPTGARDYGYTF. The CDR3 coding sequence is TGCGCCAGCAGTGACCCGACAGGGGCTAGGGACTATGGCTACACCTTC. V gene TRBV10-2 combines with J gene TRBJ1-2; 8 nucleotides agree with TRBD1. V lost 3 bases to trimming and J lost 3 bases; unmatched junction nucleotides: 9. The germline gives CDR1 WSHSY, CDR2 SAAADI. The CDR3 runs 16 residues.

This chain connects TRBV19 to TRBJ1-2; 10 positions agree with TRBD1. V was pared by 4 bases and J by 3 bases, with 11 bases of the junction left unmatched. CDR3 size: 17 residues. Germline-derived CDR1 and CDR2 are LNHDA and SQIVND (reference sequence). CDR3 nucleotide sequence: TGTGCCAGTAGTACCCGGGACAGGGGCTTGTTGGACTATGGCTACACCTTC. Translated: CASSTRDRGLLDYGYTF. Complete variable domain (other parts from reference TRBV19 and TRBJ1-2): DGGITQSPKYLFRKEGQNVTLSCEQNLNHDAMYWYRQDPGQGLRLIYYSQIVNDFQKGDIAEGYSVSREKKESFPLTVTSAQKNPTAFYLCASSTRDRGLLDYGYTFGSGTRLTVV.

J is TRBJ1-2 and V is TRBV29-1; weak D call: TRBD1 (6 bases). V was pared by 3 bases and J by 1 base, with 12 bases between. Germline assignment: CDR1 SQVTM and CDR2 ANQGSEA. The CDR3 totals 14 residues. CDR3 loop: CSVEGAQLNYGYTF. DNA for the CDR3: TGCAGCGTTGAGGGGGCTCAGCTTAACTATGGCTACACCTTC.

In DNA, the CDR3 is TGTGCCAGCAGCGATGTACGACAGGTGGGCAATCAGCCCCAGCATTTT. As protein: CASSDVRQVGNQPQHF. This chain joins TRBV9 and TRBJ1-5, with D tentatively TRBD1 (6 bases). CDR3 size: 16 residues. V was pared by 3 bases and J by 2 bases, with 15 bases between. Germline V CDR1 and CDR2: SGDLS, YYNGEE.

The CDR3 region is CASSPKIAGGNTGELFF. Here the CDR3 DNA reads TGCGCCAGCAGCCCTAAGATAGCGGGGGGGAACACCGGGGAGCTGTTTTTT. The chain uses TRBV4-3 and TRBJ2-2, with TRBD2 matching over 10 bases. The CDR3 runs to 17 residues. In germline, CDR1 is LGHNA, CDR2 YSLEER. The V gene end was trimmed by 4 bases and the J gene end by 1 base; junction bases not matched to a gene: 6.

V usage is TRBV19 and J usage is TRBJ2-2, with a weak D call TRBD1 (5 bases). Trimming removed 1 base at V and 5 bases at J, with 11 bases between. The CDR3 is 15 amino acids. Germline lookup yields CDR1 LNHDA and CDR2 SQIVND (reference sequence). CDR3 nucleotides: TGTGCCAGTAGTATAGGGCAGGGTGATACCGGGGAGCTGTTTTTT. It specifies CASSIGQGDTGELFF.

CDR3 amino acids: CASSVGGAENTEAFF. In nucleotides, the CDR3 is TGTGCCAGCAGCGTAGGTGGGGCCGAGAACACTGAAGCTTTCTTT. The chain joins TRBV9 to TRBJ1-1; tentative D call: TRBD1 (5 bases). The CDR3 extends over 15 amino acids. V gave up 0 bases and J gave up 1 base, with 10 bases separating them. From germline, CDR1 is SGDLS and CDR2 YYNGEE.

This clone was detected a few times. This chain links TRBV11-2 with TRBJ1-2; TRBD1 might be the D (6 bases). Trimming took 6 bases from V and 7 from J, leaving 12 bases between them. CDR1 SGHAT and CDR2 FQNNGV come from the germline V gene. This CDR3 is 12 amino acids long. CDR3 sequence (DNA): TGTGCCAGCAGTTTTAGGGGGAGTGGCTACACCTTC. This translates into CASSFRGSGYTF.

The rearrangement uses TRBV5-5 and TRBJ2-5, with TRBD1 matching over 9 bases. V shed 3 bases and J 1 base; nucleotides not matched to a gene: 13. This CDR3 has 18 residues. Germline CDR1 SGHKS, CDR2 YYEKEE (reference sequence). CDR3 in DNA: TGTGCCAGCAGCTCCCAGGCCGGGACAGGGAGTATCCAAGAGACCCAGTACTTC. As protein: CASSSQAGTGSIQETQYF.

This chain connects TRBV13 to TRBJ1-2; D gene unclear. The length of the CDR3 is 12 residues. CDR1 is PRHDT, CDR2 FYEKMQ, per germline (reference sequence). V dropped 1 base and J dropped 6 bases, with 6 bases sitting between them. CDR3: CASSLEQNGYTF. The CDR3 nucleotides read TGTGCCAGCAGCTTAGAACAGAATGGCTACACCTTC.

A few counts support this clone. The chain combines TRBV7-2 with TRBJ1-1; 7 bases are a match to TRBD1. This CDR3 has 14 residues. Germline V gene sequence: CDR1 SGHTA, CDR2 FQGNSA. Losses at the gene ends were 5 bases for V and 5 bases for J; bases not matched to a gene: 8. CDR3 nucleotides: TGTGCCAGCAGCGCCAACAGGGGTCTGACTGAAGCTTTCTTT. Translation: CASSANRGLTEAFF.

The V and J genes are TRBV6-1 and TRBJ1-5, with D possibly TRBD1 on 6 matching bases. The CDR3 runs 13 residues. Germline CDR1 and CDR2: MNHNS and SASEGT. V gave up 7 bases and J gave up 7 bases, with 14 bases separating them. The CDR3 is CASISRGGQPQHF. CDR3 bases: TGTGCCAGCATTAGCAGGGGCGGGCAGCCCCAGCATTTT.

The J gene is TRBJ1-1, the V gene TRBV4-3; possibly TRBD1 for D (5 bases). Between the trimmed V and J ends, which lost 0 bases and 11 bases, there was a span of 13 bases. The CDR3 runs 13 residues. CDR1 is LGHNA and CDR2 is YSLEER in the germline V gene. The CDR3 sequence: CASSQDRGTPAFF. The CDR3 DNA sequence: TGCGCCAGCAGCCAAGATAGGGGTACACCGGCTTTCTTT.

The rearrangement links TRBV5-1 to TRBJ2-5; perhaps TRBD1 as D (6 bases). V was trimmed by 6 bases and J by 5 bases, leaving 14 bases between them. The length of the CDR3 is 13 residues. CDR1 SGHRS and CDR2 YFSETQ come from the germline V gene. CDR3 region: CASNRGGLETQYF. Written as DNA, the CDR3 is TGCGCCAGCAATCGTGGGGGCTTGGAGACCCAGTACTTC.

The chain combines TRBV9 with TRBJ2-1, with D possibly matching TRBD1 (7 bases). V lost 2 bases and J lost 5, with 17 bases in between. Germline assignment: CDR1 SGDLS and CDR2 YYNGEE. The CDR3 runs 16 residues. CDR3 region: CASSVLPGGTDNEQFF. The CDR3 nucleotides read TGTGCCAGCAGCGTCCTGCCAGGAGGGACAGACAATGAGCAGTTCTTC.

The chain employs TRBV28 and TRBJ1-5; possible D gene TRBD1, 5 bases. The germline V and J ends were trimmed by 6 bases and 3 bases, with 6 bases remaining between them. The CDR3 contains 12 residues. Germline-derived CDR1 and CDR2 are MDHEN and SYDVKM. The CDR3 spells CASRQANQPQHF. The CDR3 bases are TGTGCCAGCAGACAGGCCAATCAGCCCCAGCATTTT.

The chain combines TRBV7-8 with TRBJ2-5, with 11 bases lining up with TRBD2. This CDR3 region has 14 residues. The germline gives CDR1 SGHVS, CDR2 FQNEAQ. J gave up 5 bases and V 2 bases, and 1 base lay outside the gene matches. CDR3 coding DNA: TGTGCCAGCAGCTTAAGACTAGCGGGGGAGACCCAGTACTTC. Translated: CASSLRLAGETQYF. The complete variable domain, with remaining parts taken from reference TRBV7-8 and TRBJ2-5, reads GAGVSQSPRYKVAKRGQDVALRCDPISGHVSLFWYQQALGQGPEFLTYFQNEAQLDKSGLPSDRFFAERPEGSVSTLKIQRTQQEDSAVYLCASSLRLAGETQYFGPGTRLLVL.

The gene calls are TRBV2 and TRBJ2-7; D unresolved. CDR3 length: 14 residues. The germline gives CDR1 SNHLY, CDR2 FYNNEI. The V gene lost 10 bases and the J gene lost 0 bases, with 16 bases spanning the gap. The CDR3 sequence is CANKDRVSSYEQYF. The CDR3 DNA is TGTGCCAACAAAGATCGGGTGAGCTCCTACGAGCAGTACTTC.

The chain uses TRBV20-1 and TRBJ2-1; D gene uncertain. Trimming took off 8 bases at V and 3 bases at J, with 5 bases between the two ends. The CDR3 covers 10 residues. CDR1 is DFQATT, CDR2 SNEGSKA, per germline (reference sequence). The CDR3 DNA reads as TGCAGTTCCTACTACAATGAGCAGTTCTTC. Its translation is CSSYYNEQFF.

The V and J genes are TRBV6-1 and TRBJ2-7; 9 bases are a match to TRBD1. The CDR3 contains 16 residues. The germline gives CDR1 MNHNS, CDR2 SASEGT. The V segment lost 2 bases and the J segment 6 bases; nucleotides outside the gene matches: 11. The CDR3 here is CASSESAGQGPFEQYF. In DNA form, the CDR3 reads TGTGCCAGCAGTGAAAGCGCGGGACAGGGCCCCTTCGAGCAGTACTTC.

The chain employs TRBV11-1 and TRBJ1-1, with D tentatively TRBD1 (5 bases). V lost 0 bases, J lost 7 bases, and 12 bases lay in between. The CDR3 covers 14 residues. Germline loops: CDR1 SGHAT, CDR2 FQDESV (reference sequence). The CDR3 region has the DNA TGTGCCAGCAGCTTAGCCCCAGGGTTCGGTGAAGCTTTCTTT. It translates to CASSLAPGFGEAFF.

The rearrangement uses TRBV2 and TRBJ1-1; D is possibly TRBD1 (6 bases). The germline V gene encodes CDR1 SNHLY and CDR2 FYNNEI. Trimming took off 7 bases at V and 1 base at J, with 16 bases between the two ends. This CDR3 spans 15 amino acids. DNA for the CDR3: TGTGCCAGCAAAAGATCCGGGACACCGAACACTGAAGCTTTCTTT. Its protein product is CASKRSGTPNTEAFF.

About this clone: At the DNA level, this CDR3 is encoded by other sequences in the same sample as well. The chain employs TRBV5-1 and TRBJ2-5; 7 bases fit TRBD1. This CDR3 has 13 amino acids. V lost 0 bases and J lost 4; bases outside the gene matches: 0. Germline CDR1 SGHRS, CDR2 YFSETQ. The CDR3 sequence: CASSLGQGETQYF. In DNA, the CDR3 is TGCGCCAGCAGCTTGGGACAGGGAGAGACCCAGTACTTC. The whole variable domain, remainder taken from reference TRBV5-1 and TRBJ2-5, is KAGVTQTPRYLIKTRGQQVTLSCSPISGHRSVSWYQQTPGQGLQFLFEYFSETQRNKGNFPGRFSGRQFSNSRSEMNVSTLELGDSALYLCASSLGQGETQYFGPGTRLLVL.

The rearrangement uses TRBV4-2 and TRBJ1-2; unclear D gene. Germline CDR1 is LGHNA and CDR2 is YNFKEQ. CDR3 length: 17 residues. The V end lost 0 bases, the J end lost 1 base, and 15 bases lay between the germline ends. The CDR3 DNA is TGTGCCAGCAGCCAAGAAGAGGCGGCAGCCCTTAACTATGGCTACACCTTC. Its protein product is CASSQEEAAALNYGYTF.

The chain carries TRBV9 and TRBJ1-2, with TRBD1 matching 8 bases. Trimming took 6 bases from V and 4 from J; bases not matched to a gene: 11. Germline V gene lookup returns CDR1 SGDLS and CDR2 YYNGEE. This CDR3 comprises 15 residues. The CDR3 bases are TGTGCCAGCAACCTTAGGACAGGGCCGCTCTATGGCTACACCTTC. This translates into CASNLRTGPLYGYTF.

The V call is TRBV6-1, the J call TRBJ2-7; 8 positions agree with TRBD2. Germline values: CDR1 MNHNS, CDR2 SASEGT. The CDR3 loop spans 15 amino acids. V lost 0 bases and J lost 5; bases outside the gene matches: 6. The chain's CDR3 is CASSEAQRGRDEQYF. For the CDR3, the DNA is TGTGCCAGCAGTGAAGCCCAGCGGGGGCGAGACGAGCAGTACTTC.